Listed here are 6 T cell receptor beta chains from one sample, sequenced in a study of naive and memory T cell subsets. The beta constant-region primer was an equimolar mix of two oligonucleotides covering TRBC1 and TRBC2. Via MiXCR, TCRdb re-called the UMI-ligation and nested PCR reads, giving one row per CDR3 protein. Found here are about 150,000 distinct CDR3 sequences, 15% to 20% of them singletons; the top ten hold 0.14% to 0.15%. What was sequenced was naive CD4+ T cells from blood. These receptors were taken from a human donor in good health.

The J gene is TRBJ2-4, the V gene TRBV9; D remains ambiguous. Germline CDR1 is SGDLS and CDR2 is YYNGEE. There are 13 residues in the CDR3. Trimming removed 0 bases at V and 5 bases at J, with 6 bases between. CDR3 bases: TGTGCCAGCAGCGTAGGTCCCCAAAACATTCAGTACTTC. Translating it yields CASSVGPQNIQYF.

This clonotype came up a few times. This chain connects TRBV7-8 to TRBJ2-2; D not resolved. The germline V gene has CDR1 SGHVS and CDR2 FQNEAQ. V dropped 5 bases and J dropped 6 bases, with 10 bases sitting between them. This CDR3 spans 13 amino acids. The CDR3 DNA reads as TGTGCCAGCAGCCACATCAAAGCCGGGGAGCTGTTTTTT. It is translated as CASSHIKAGELFF.

The chain joins TRBV6-2 or TRBV6-3 to TRBJ2-7; 9 nucleotides match TRBD1. This CDR3 spans 14 amino acids. Germline CDR1 is MNHEY and CDR2 is SVGEGT. V lost 0 bases to trimming and J lost 3 bases; unmatched junction nucleotides: 0. The CDR3 protein is CASSYSDRGYEQYF. The CDR3 DNA reads TGTGCCAGCAGTTACTCGGACAGGGGCTACGAGCAGTACTTC.

The V call is TRBV5-1, the J call TRBJ2-7; maybe TRBD1 (7 bases). This CDR3 has 15 residues. The V gene lost 4 bases and the J gene lost 0 bases, with 14 bases spanning the gap. Germline-derived CDR1 and CDR2 are SGHRS and YFSETQ. Here the CDR3 reads CASSGGTATSYEQYF. In DNA, the CDR3 is TGCGCCAGCAGCGGAGGGACAGCGACCTCCTACGAGCAGTACTTC.

The rearrangement links TRBV5-1 to TRBJ2-1; D not resolved. Deletions cut 0 bases from V and 8 bases from J, with 12 bases between. The CDR3 has 14 residues. Germline lookup yields CDR1 SGHRS and CDR2 YFSETQ. This CDR3 is CASSLASRPDEQFF. In nucleotides, the CDR3 is TGCGCCAGCAGCTTGGCTAGTCGGCCTGATGAGCAGTTCTTC.

In its sample, this clonotype was seen a few times. This rearrangement joins TRBV5-1 to TRBJ1-6; unclear D gene. Per the germline V gene, CDR1 is SGHRS and CDR2 is YFSETQ. V shed 2 bases and J shed 8 bases, with 17 bases lying between them. This CDR3 region has 16 residues. This chain's CDR3 is CASSLHLGLQDSPLHF. In DNA form, the CDR3 reads TGCGCCAGCAGCTTACACCTTGGGCTCCAGGATTCACCCCTCCACTTT.